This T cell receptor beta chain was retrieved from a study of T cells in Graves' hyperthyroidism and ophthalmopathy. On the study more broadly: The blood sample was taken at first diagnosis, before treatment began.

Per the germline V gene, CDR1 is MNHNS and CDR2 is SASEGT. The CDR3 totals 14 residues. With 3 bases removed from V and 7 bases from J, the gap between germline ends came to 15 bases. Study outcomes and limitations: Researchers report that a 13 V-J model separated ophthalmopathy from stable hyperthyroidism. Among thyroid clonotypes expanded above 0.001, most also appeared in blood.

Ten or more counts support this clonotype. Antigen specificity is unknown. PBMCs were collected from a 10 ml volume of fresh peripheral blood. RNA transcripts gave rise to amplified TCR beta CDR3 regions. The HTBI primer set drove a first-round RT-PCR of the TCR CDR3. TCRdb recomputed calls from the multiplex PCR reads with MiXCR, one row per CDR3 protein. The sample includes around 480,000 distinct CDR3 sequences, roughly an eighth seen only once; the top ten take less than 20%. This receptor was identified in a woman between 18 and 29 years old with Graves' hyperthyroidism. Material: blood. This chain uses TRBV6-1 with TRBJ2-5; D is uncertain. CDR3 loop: CASSDRNDGRTQYF. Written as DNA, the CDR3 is TGTGCCAGCAGTGACAGGAACGACGGTAGGACCCAGTACTTC.